The subject of this entry is one TCR beta chain. Its antigen remains unidentified. The sample is drawn from a study of PD-L1 blockade in urothelial cancer. Study details: Patients began atezolizumab, 1,200 mg intravenously every 3 weeks, at some point between 2012 and 2014. Study conclusions and caveats: Lower pretreatment blood TCR clonality, under the median, predicted better survival, researchers reported.

The protocol was immunoSEQ multiplex PCR, while the TCRdb copy is restricted to in-frame clones and leaves out a portion. The sample includes roughly 130,000 clones, approximately 84% seen only once; the top ten take 3.2%. Germline values: CDR1 SGDLS, CDR2 YYNGEE. CDR3 length equals 16 residues. V shed 0 bases and J 4 bases; nucleotides not matched to a gene: 5. This sample's time point: pretreatment peripheral blood. Peripheral blood mononuclear cells were collected from every patient before and during treatment, yielding between 1 and 8 samples per patient. The chain couples TRBV9 to TRBJ2-3; 10 bases fit TRBD2. The sequenced sample was PBMCs, obtained around atezolizumab (anti-PD-L1) treatment. The source is a man in his fifties with urothelial cancer. The CDR3 DNA follows: TGTGCCAGCAGCGTAGGGGAGCGGGAGGGAGCAGATACGCAGTATTTT. Amino acid sequence: CASSVGEREGADTQYF.